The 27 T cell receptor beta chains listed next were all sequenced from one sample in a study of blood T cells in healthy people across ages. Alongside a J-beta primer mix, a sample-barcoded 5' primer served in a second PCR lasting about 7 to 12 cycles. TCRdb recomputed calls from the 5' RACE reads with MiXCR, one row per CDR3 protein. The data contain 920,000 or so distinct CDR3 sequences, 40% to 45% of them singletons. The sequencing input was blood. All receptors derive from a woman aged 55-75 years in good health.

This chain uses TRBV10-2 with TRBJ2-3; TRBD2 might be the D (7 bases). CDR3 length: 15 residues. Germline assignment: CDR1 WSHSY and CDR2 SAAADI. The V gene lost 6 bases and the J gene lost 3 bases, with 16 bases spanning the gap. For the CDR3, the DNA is TGCGCCAGCAGCAAGGACGGGGGGCGGACAGATACGCAGTATTTT. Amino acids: CASSKDGGRTDTQYF.

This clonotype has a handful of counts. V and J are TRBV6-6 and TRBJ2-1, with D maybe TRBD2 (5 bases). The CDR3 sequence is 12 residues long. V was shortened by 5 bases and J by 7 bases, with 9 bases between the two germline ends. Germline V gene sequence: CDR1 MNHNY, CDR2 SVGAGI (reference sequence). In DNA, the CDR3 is TGTGCCAGCAGTCTGACTAAAAATGAGCAGTTCTTC. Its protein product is CASSLTKNEQFF.

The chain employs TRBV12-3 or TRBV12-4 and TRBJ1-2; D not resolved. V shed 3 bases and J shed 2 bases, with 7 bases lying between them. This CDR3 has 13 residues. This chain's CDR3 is CASSFSRNYGYTF. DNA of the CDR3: TGTGCCAGCAGTTTTAGCAGGAACTATGGCTACACCTTC.

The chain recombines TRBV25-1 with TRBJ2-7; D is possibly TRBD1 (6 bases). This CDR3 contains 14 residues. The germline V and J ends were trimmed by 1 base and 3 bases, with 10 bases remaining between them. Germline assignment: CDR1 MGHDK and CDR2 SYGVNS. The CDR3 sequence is CASSEFYRDYEQYF. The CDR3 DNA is TGTGCCAGCAGTGAATTCTACAGGGACTACGAGCAGTACTTC.

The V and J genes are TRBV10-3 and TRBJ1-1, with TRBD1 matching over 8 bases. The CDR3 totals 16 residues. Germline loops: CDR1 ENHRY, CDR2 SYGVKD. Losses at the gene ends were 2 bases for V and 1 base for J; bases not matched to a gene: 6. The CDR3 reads CAISERSGTGNTEAFF. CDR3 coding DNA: TGTGCCATCAGTGAGCGCTCCGGGACAGGGAACACTGAAGCTTTCTTT.

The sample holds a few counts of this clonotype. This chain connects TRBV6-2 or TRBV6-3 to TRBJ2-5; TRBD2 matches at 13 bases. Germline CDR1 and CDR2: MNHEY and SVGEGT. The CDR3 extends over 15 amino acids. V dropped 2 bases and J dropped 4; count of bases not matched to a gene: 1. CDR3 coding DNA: TGTGCCAGCAGTTACCGACTAGCGGGAGGAGAGACCCAGTACTTC. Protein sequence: CASSYRLAGGETQYF.

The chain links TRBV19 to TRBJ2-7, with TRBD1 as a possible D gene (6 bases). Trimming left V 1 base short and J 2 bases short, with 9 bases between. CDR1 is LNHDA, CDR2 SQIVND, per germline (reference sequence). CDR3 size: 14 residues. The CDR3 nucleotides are TGTGCCAGTAGTATAGGCTGGACAGCCTACGAGCAGTACTTC. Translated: CASSIGWTAYEQYF.

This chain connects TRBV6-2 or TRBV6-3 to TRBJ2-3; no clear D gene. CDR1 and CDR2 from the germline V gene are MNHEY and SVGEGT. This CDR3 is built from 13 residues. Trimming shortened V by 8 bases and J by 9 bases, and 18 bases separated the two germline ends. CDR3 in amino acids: CASVPARVGTQYF. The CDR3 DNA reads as TGTGCCAGCGTACCTGCTAGGGTCGGAACGCAGTATTTT.

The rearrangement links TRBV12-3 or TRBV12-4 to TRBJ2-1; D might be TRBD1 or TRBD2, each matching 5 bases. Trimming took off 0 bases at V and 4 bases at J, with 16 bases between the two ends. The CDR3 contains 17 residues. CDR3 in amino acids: CASSLAPGTLRYNEQFF. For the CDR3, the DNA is TGTGCCAGCAGTTTAGCCCCGGGGACGCTGCGGTACAATGAGCAGTTCTTC.

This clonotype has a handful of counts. The CDR3 sequence is CASSPLAGVNNEQFF. Here the CDR3 DNA reads TGTGCCAGCAGTCCTCTAGCGGGGGTTAACAATGAGCAGTTCTTC. J is TRBJ2-1 and V is TRBV12-3 or TRBV12-4; the match to TRBD2 covers 10 bases. The V segment lost 5 bases and the J segment 5 bases; nucleotides outside the gene matches: 6. The CDR3 length is 15 residues.

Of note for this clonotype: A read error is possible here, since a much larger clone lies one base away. The CDR3 sequence: CASSLGENTDTQYF. CDR3 coding DNA: TGCGCCAGCAGCTTGGGCGAGAACACAGATACGCAGTATTTT. The V and J genes are TRBV5-1 and TRBJ2-3, with unresolved D. CDR1 and CDR2 from the germline V gene are SGHRS and YFSETQ. The CDR3 sequence is 14 residues long. Trimming removed 0 bases from V and 2 bases from J, with 7 bases in between.

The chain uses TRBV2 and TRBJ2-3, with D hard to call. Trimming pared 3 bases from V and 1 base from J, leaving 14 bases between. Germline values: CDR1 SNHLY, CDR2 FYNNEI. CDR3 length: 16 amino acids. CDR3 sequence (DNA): TGTGCCAGCAGTGACTTATCTCGGGTTGGCACAGATACGCAGTATTTT. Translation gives CASSDLSRVGTDTQYF.

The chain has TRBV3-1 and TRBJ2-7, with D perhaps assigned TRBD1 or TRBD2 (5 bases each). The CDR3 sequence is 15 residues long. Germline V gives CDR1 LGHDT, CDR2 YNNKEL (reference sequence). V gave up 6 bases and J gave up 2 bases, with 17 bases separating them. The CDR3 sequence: CASSQDFGGTYEQYF. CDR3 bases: TGTGCCAGCAGTCAGGATTTTGGGGGAACCTACGAGCAGTACTTC.

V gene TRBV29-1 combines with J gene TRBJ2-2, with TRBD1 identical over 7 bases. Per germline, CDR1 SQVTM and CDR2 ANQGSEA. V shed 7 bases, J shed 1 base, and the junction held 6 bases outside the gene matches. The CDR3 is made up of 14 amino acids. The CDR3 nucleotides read TGCAGCGCCCAGGACAGGCGGAACACCGGGGAGCTGTTTTTT. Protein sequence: CSAQDRRNTGELFF.

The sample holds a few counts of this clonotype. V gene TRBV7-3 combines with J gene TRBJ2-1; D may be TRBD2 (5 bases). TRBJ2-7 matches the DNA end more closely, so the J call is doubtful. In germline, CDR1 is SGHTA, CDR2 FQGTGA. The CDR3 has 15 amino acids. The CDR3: CASSLGPGSYNEQYF. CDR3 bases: TGTGCCAGCAGCTTAGGTCCGGGATCCTACAATGAGCAGTACTTC.

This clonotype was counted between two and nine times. The CDR3 loop is CASSQGLGGYTF. CDR3 nucleotides: TGCGCCAGCAGCCAAGGTCTGGGGGGCTACACCTTC. The rearrangement links TRBV4-1 to TRBJ1-2; D gene unclear. The CDR3 covers 12 residues. Germline CDR1 is MGHRA and CDR2 is YSYEKL. V was cut by 1 base and J by 8 bases, with 8 bases left in between.

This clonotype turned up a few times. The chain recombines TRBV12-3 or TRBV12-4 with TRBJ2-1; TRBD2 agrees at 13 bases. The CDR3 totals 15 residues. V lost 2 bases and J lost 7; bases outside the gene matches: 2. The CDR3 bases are TGTGCCAGCAGTTTACGGGGACTAGCGGGAAATGAGCAGTTCTTC. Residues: CASSLRGLAGNEQFF.

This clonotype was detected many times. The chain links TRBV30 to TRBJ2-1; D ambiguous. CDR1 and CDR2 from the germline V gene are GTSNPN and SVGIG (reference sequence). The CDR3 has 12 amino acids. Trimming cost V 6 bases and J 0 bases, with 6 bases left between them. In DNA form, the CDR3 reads TGTGCCTGTAGGAGCTCCTACAATGAGCAGTTCTTC. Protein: CACRSSYNEQFF.

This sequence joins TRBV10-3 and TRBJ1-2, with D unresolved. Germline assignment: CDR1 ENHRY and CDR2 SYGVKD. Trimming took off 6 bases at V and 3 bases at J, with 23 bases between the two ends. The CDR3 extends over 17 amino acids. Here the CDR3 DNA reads TGTGCCATCAGAGATACTACCGGGATCAAGAGGGACTATGGCTACACCTTC. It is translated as CAIRDTTGIKRDYGYTF.

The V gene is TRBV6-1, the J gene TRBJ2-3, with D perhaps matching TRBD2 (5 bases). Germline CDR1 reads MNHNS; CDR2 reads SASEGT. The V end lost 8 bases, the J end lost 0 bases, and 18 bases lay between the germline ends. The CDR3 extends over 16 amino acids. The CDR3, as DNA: TGTGCCAGCGAGGAGGCGCCAGACCCTAGCACAGATACGCAGTATTTT. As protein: CASEEAPDPSTDTQYF.

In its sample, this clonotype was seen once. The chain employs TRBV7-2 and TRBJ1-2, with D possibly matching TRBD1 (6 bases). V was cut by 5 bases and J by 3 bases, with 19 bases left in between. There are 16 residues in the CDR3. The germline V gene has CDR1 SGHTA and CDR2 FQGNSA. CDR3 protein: CASSLGLGGGDYGYTF. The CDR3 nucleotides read TGTGCCAGCAGCCTCGGTCTAGGGGGAGGCGACTATGGCTACACCTTC.

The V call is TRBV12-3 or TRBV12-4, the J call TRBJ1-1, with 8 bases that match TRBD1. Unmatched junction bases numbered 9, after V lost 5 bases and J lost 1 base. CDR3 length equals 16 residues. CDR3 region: CASSLGRGTGNTEAFF. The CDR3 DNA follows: TGTGCCAGCAGTCTTGGAAGAGGGACAGGGAACACTGAAGCTTTCTTT.

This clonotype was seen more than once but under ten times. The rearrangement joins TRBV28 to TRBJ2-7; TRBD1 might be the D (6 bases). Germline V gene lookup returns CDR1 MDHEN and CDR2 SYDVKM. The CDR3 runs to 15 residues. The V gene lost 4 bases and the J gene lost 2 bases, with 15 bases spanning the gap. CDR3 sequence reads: CASSSYNRDTYEQYF. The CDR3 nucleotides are TGTGCCAGCAGTTCATACAACCGGGACACCTACGAGCAGTACTTC.

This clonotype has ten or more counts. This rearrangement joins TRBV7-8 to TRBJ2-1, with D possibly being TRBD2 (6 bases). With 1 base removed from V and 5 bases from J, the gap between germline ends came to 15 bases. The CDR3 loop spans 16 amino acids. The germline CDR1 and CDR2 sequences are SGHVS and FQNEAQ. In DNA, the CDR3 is TGTGCCAGCAGCTTAGAGCCGGGACTCTATAACAATGAGCAGTTCTTC. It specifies CASSLEPGLYNNEQFF.

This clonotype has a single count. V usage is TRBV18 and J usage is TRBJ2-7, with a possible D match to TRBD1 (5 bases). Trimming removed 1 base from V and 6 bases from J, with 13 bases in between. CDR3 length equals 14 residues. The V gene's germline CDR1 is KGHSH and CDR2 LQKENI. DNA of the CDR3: TGTGCCAGCTCACCACGACAGAGCCAGACCGAGCAGTACTTC. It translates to CASSPRQSQTEQYF.

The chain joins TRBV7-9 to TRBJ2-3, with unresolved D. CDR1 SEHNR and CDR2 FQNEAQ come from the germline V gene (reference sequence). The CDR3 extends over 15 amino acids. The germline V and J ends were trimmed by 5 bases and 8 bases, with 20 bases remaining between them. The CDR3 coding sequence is TGTGCCAGCAGCACCTCTCCAGGTAACCCCGGTACGCAGTATTTT. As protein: CASSTSPGNPGTQYF.

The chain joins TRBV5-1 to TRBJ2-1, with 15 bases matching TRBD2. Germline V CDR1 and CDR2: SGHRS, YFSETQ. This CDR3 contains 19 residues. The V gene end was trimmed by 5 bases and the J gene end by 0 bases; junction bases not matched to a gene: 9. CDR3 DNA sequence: TGCGCCAGCAGGGGACCGGGACTAGCGGGAGGTCTCTCCTACAATGAGCAGTTCTTC. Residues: CASRGPGLAGGLSYNEQFF.